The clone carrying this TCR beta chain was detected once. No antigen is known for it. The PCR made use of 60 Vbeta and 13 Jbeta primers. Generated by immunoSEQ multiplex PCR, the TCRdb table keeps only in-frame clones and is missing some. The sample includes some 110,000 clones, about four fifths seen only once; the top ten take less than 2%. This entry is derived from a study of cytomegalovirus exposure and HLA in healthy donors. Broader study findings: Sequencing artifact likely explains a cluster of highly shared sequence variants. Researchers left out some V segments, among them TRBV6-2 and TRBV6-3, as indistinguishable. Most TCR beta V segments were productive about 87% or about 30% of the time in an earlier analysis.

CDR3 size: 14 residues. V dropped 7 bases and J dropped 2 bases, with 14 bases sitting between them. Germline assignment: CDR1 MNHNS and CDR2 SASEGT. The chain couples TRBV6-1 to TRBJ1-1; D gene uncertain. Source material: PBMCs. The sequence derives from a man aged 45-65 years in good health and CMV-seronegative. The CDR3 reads CASTQTRSNTEAFF. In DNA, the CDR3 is TGTGCCAGCACTCAGACCAGGTCAAACACTGAAGCTTTCTTT.